These T cell receptor beta chains were read from a single sample in a study of vaccination and CD4 T cells after COVID-19. Each CDR3 protein is one row after TCRdb ran MiXCR on the PCR reads. In the table there are about 17,000 distinct CDR3 sequences, over 30% of which are singletons. The antigens these receptors bind are not known. The sample consisted of CD4+ T cells from blood, cultured in vitro. These receptors all stem from a human donor who had recovered from COVID-19. CDR3s leave out the opening cysteine and the closing phenylalanine or tryptophan. Part of the rows lack a size; the others show once, few, many or a class for expanded clones.

J gene | V gene | clone size | CDR3 protein
TRBJ2-1 | TRBV19 | . | ASSLGTSRSEQF
TRBJ2-3 | TRBV20-1 | few | SARRQGHTDTQY
TRBJ2-7 | TRBV20-1 | . | SARKGLAGAYEQY
TRBJ2-7 | TRBV7-8 | . | ASSLAQASGDSYEQY
TRBJ1-3 | TRBV9 | . | ASSVEAQNTIY
TRBJ2-1 | TRBV27 | few | ASSLLGPTNNEQF
TRBJ1-6 | TRBV28 | . | ASRRAALLGNSPLH
TRBJ2-7 | TRBV7-9 | . | ASSLLGTKIPYEQY
TRBJ2-5 | TRBV11-3 | . | ASSLVIAGFPETQY
TRBJ2-2 | TRBV20-1 | . | SARLAGGTGELF
TRBJ1-1 | TRBV20-1 | few | SATGQGTEAF
TRBJ1-1 | TRBV6-5 | few | ASSYSVGEGAF
TRBJ2-2 | TRBV6-1 | . | ASRRTSLTGELF
TRBJ2-1 | TRBV27 | few | ASSLRGRYNEQF
TRBJ2-7 | TRBV7-9 | . | ASSLEPGEQY
TRBJ2-5 | TRBV19 | few | ASSGGETQY
TRBJ2-2 | TRBV25-1 | . | ASSEQGLHTGELF
TRBJ2-5 | TRBV11-2 | . | ASSQNTDRAAQY
. | TRBV5-1 | . | ASSLGQETQY
TRBJ1-5 | TRBV9 | . | ASSTGQGQGQPQH
TRBJ2-1 | TRBV12-3/TRBV12-4 | . | ASRELAGSYNEQF
TRBJ2-7 | TRBV18 | . | ASSPLLDRGIY
TRBJ1-2 | TRBV30 | . | AWSGPPTGPGYGYT
TRBJ1-5 | TRBV7-9 | . | ASSLAAGQPQH
TRBJ1-5 | TRBV7-2 | . | ASSLGVGTGDGQPQH
TRBJ1-2 | TRBV2 | . | ASKGPGLNYGYT
TRBJ2-1 | TRBV6-1 | . | ASGKRGDYYNEQF
TRBJ2-7 | TRBV6-1 | . | ASRGTSGTSEQY
TRBJ1-2 | TRBV28 | . | ASSLASYGYT
TRBJ2-3 | TRBV20-1 | few | SATARTDTQY
TRBJ2-2 | TRBV14 | . | ASSQAATGELF
TRBJ2-1 | TRBV11-3 | . | ASSLNSYNEQF
TRBJ1-5 | TRBV4-1 | . | ASSQTLFGPQH
TRBJ1-3 | TRBV20-1 | few | SLPAPTGGNTIY
TRBJ2-5 | TRBV28 | . | ASTVPGAQETQY
TRBJ1-2 | TRBV7-3 | . | ASSSDRGLGYT
TRBJ2-7 | TRBV20-1 | few | SAILAEVASYEQY
TRBJ2-2 | TRBV30 | . | AWSVDRANTGELF
TRBJ2-1 | TRBV20-1 | . | SAIPRANEQF
TRBJ2-3 | TRBV5-5 | . | ASSFRIRSSGRTDTQY
TRBJ2-3 | TRBV6-5 | . | ASSYSGRTDTQY
TRBJ2-3 | TRBV27 | few | ASSSQAGGPITDTQY
TRBJ2-7 | TRBV30 | few | AWSIDRGQY